Each of the 27 T cell receptor beta chains below was sequenced from the same sample in a study of shared clonotypes between healthy human individuals. Data came from immunoSEQ multiplex PCR; TCRdb stores just in-frame clones and leaves some out. The data show approximately 2,300,000 clones, around 90% seen once. The sequenced sample was naive CD4+ T cells from PBMCs. Subset meaning: CD45RA+ positively selected. The receptors come from a man aged 18 to 29 in good health. Some clones in this sample may be carry-over from other donors' samples.

J is TRBJ2-7 and V is TRBV6-5; D perhaps matches TRBD2 (6 bases). This CDR3 comprises 15 residues. Germline-derived CDR1 and CDR2 are MNHEY and SVGAGI. V was pared by 0 bases and J by 4 bases, with 13 bases between. In DNA form, the CDR3 reads TGTGCCAGCAGTTACTCGACGGCGGGGTGGTACGAGCAGTACTTC. Translating gives CASSYSTAGWYEQYF.

V is TRBV7-7 and J is TRBJ2-2; maybe TRBD1 (6 bases). The CDR3 contains 15 residues. Germline V gene sequence: CDR1 SSHAT, CDR2 FNYEAQ (reference sequence). Trimming left V 3 bases short and J 7 bases short, with 15 bases between. The CDR3 is CASSFTRGLGGELFF. The CDR3 DNA sequence: TGTGCCAGCAGCTTTACCAGGGGATTAGGCGGGGAGCTGTTTTTT.

This clone was picked up one time. CDR3 amino acids: CASSRLVATSGNTIYF. The CDR3 coding sequence is TGCGCCAGCAGCAGGCTGGTAGCAACTTCTGGAAACACCATATATTTT. The chain employs TRBV5-1 and TRBJ1-3; D is uncertain. Trimming stripped 4 bases from V and 1 base from J, with 15 bases between. Germline V gives CDR1 SGHRS, CDR2 YFSETQ. The CDR3 has 16 amino acids.

V usage is TRBV7-9 and J usage is TRBJ2-5, with 8 bases fitting TRBD2. The ends lost 7 bases at V and 4 bases at J; junction bases unmatched: 5. The CDR3 runs to 13 residues. Germline V gene sequence: CDR1 SEHNR, CDR2 FQNEAQ (reference sequence). Here the CDR3 reads CASISGGGETQYF. The DNA of the CDR3 is TGTGCCAGCATCTCGGGGGGGGGAGAGACCCAGTACTTC.

With regard to this clone: The same CDR3 also results from other DNA sequences found in this sample. The gene calls are TRBV2 and TRBJ1-1, with D unclear. The length of the CDR3 is 14 residues. V was pared by 3 bases and J by 0 bases, with 8 bases between. CDR1 is SNHLY, CDR2 FYNNEI, per germline. The DNA of the CDR3 is TGTGCCAGCAGTGAGGGCAGAATGAACACTGAAGCTTTCTTT. Encoded protein: CASSEGRMNTEAFF.

This clone was seen only once. This chain joins TRBV19 and TRBJ1-2; 10 bases map to TRBD1. From germline, CDR1 is LNHDA and CDR2 SQIVND (reference sequence). The CDR3 is made up of 16 amino acids. V trimming: 7 bases; J trimming: 3 bases; junction bases outside the gene matches: 11. CDR3 amino acids: CASTIRDRGPYYGYTF. As DNA, the CDR3 is TGTGCCAGTACCATTCGGGACAGGGGCCCCTACTATGGCTACACCTTC.

Notes on this clone: This CDR3 is also generated by other DNA sequences in the sample. V and J are TRBV7-3 and TRBJ2-6, with D hard to call. The CDR3 is 14 residues long. Germline V gene lookup returns CDR1 SGHTA and CDR2 FQGTGA. The V end lost 2 bases, the J end lost 2 bases, and 4 bases lay between the germline ends. CDR3 amino acids: CASSLSAGANVLTF. CDR3 coding DNA: TGTGCCAGCAGCTTATCTGCTGGGGCCAACGTCCTGACTTTC.

The chain carries TRBV4-1 and TRBJ1-4; the match to TRBD1 covers 8 bases. The V segment lost 5 bases and the J segment 5 bases; nucleotides outside the gene matches: 7. This CDR3 comprises 15 residues. Germline V CDR1 and CDR2: MGHRA, YSYEKL. For the CDR3, the DNA is TGCGCCAGCAGCTTCAGGACAGGGTGGAATGAAAAACTGTTTTTT. This codes for CASSFRTGWNEKLFF.

The V gene is TRBV11-2, the J gene TRBJ2-5; D uncertain. The CDR3 extends over 12 amino acids. CDR1 is SGHAT, CDR2 FQNNGV, per germline. V shed 1 base and J shed 13 bases, with 13 bases lying between them. CDR3 residues: CASSLGSATRYF. CDR3 nucleotides: TGTGCCAGCAGCTTAGGCTCGGCCACGAGGTACTTC.

The CDR3 sequence: CASSLTSGRVDTQYF. Written as DNA, the CDR3 is TGTGCCAGCAGTTTAACCTCGGGGAGGGTAGATACGCAGTATTTT. The chain carries TRBV28 and TRBJ2-3, with 7 bases lining up with TRBD2. Germline V CDR1 and CDR2: MDHEN, SYDVKM. V dropped 2 bases and J dropped 5; count of bases not matched to a gene: 7. This CDR3 has 15 amino acids.

CDR3 nucleotide sequence: TGCAGCGTTGGCCCGGGACAGGGATATGACACTGAAGCTTTCTTT. Protein sequence: CSVGPGQGYDTEAFF. The rearrangement joins TRBV29-1 to TRBJ1-1; 9 bases line up with TRBD1. The V and J ends lost 4 bases and 3 bases, in that order; junction bases with no gene match: 9. Germline CDR1 reads SQVTM; CDR2 reads ANQGSEA. The CDR3 totals 15 residues.

The V call is TRBV29-1, the J call TRBJ1-4; D perhaps matches TRBD1 (6 bases). V was trimmed by 6 bases and J by 6 bases, leaving 20 bases between them. From germline, CDR1 is SQVTM and CDR2 ANQGSEA. The CDR3 covers 15 residues. The CDR3: CSVTGLSGGYEKLFF. CDR3 coding DNA: TGCAGCGTGACGGGACTTTCCGGGGGCTATGAAAAACTGTTTTTT.

V and J are TRBV28 and TRBJ1-3; D is unresolved. CDR1 and CDR2 from the germline V gene are MDHEN and SYDVKM. V gave up 8 bases and J gave up 2 bases, with 10 bases separating them. The CDR3 totals 13 residues. CDR3 region: CASLVEAGNTIYF. For the CDR3, the DNA is TGTGCCAGCCTTGTGGAGGCTGGAAACACCATATATTTT.

This clone has only one observation. The chain combines TRBV5-1 with TRBJ2-3; 12 nucleotides agree with TRBD2. This CDR3 has 17 amino acids. From germline, CDR1 is SGHRS and CDR2 YFSETQ. Trimming took 4 bases from V and 3 from J; bases not matched to a gene: 9. The CDR3 region has the DNA TGCGCCAGCAGCACTCCGACTGGGACTAGCGGGACAGATACGCAGTATTTT. Its translation: CASSTPTGTSGTDTQYF.

The rearrangement links TRBV14 to TRBJ2-4; tentative D call: TRBD2 (5 bases). CDR3 size: 14 residues. V was pared by 6 bases and J by 4 bases, with 13 bases between. Germline V gene sequence: CDR1 SGHDN, CDR2 FVKESK. CDR3 protein: CASRPYGVKNIQYF. The CDR3 DNA sequence: TGTGCCAGCAGGCCCTACGGGGTAAAAAACATTCAGTACTTC.

The rearrangement uses TRBV9 and TRBJ1-3; the D is unclear. Trimming cost V 2 bases and J 8 bases, with 11 bases left between them. The CDR3 has 13 amino acids. Germline CDR1 SGDLS, CDR2 YYNGEE. The CDR3: CASSVATLDTIYF. The CDR3 DNA sequence: TGTGCCAGCAGCGTTGCTACTCTGGACACCATATATTTT.

The chain recombines TRBV28 with TRBJ1-3; unclear D gene. The V gene's germline CDR1 is MDHEN and CDR2 SYDVKM. The CDR3 totals 16 residues. Deletions cut 1 base from V and 0 bases from J, with 10 bases between. CDR3 coding DNA: TGTGCCAGCAGTTTATACCGGGTCTTCTCTGGAAACACCATATATTTT. It specifies CASSLYRVFSGNTIYF.

The chain has TRBV7-2 and TRBJ2-7; TRBD2 matches 10 bases. Losses at the gene ends were 7 bases for V and 0 bases for J; bases not matched to a gene: 6. The CDR3 covers 15 residues. Per germline, CDR1 SGHTA and CDR2 FQGNSA. The CDR3 loop is CASTEAGGYSYEQYF. CDR3 nucleotides: TGTGCCAGCACCGAAGCGGGAGGGTACTCCTACGAGCAGTACTTC.

The rearrangement uses TRBV4-3 and TRBJ2-5; D perhaps matches TRBD2 (6 bases). CDR1 is LGHNA and CDR2 is YSLEER in the germline V gene. CDR3 size: 14 residues. V was clipped by 4 bases and J by 4 bases, with 13 bases between them. CDR3 loop: CASSRREVGETQYF. CDR3 bases: TGCGCCAGCAGCCGGCGGGAAGTAGGAGAGACCCAGTACTTC.

The genes are TRBV10-3 and TRBJ2-7; D might be TRBD1 (6 bases). CDR1 is ENHRY, CDR2 SYGVKD, per germline. V lost 3 bases, J lost 6 bases, and 18 bases lay in between. This CDR3 is 15 amino acids long. The chain's CDR3 is CAISEPGTSRPEQYF. As DNA, the CDR3 is TGTGCCATCAGTGAACCCGGGACAAGTCGTCCCGAGCAGTACTTC.

The CDR3 DNA sequence: TGTGCCAGCAGTGAAGCAGGGGGCGGCACTGAAGCTTTCTTT. This codes for CASSEAGGGTEAFF. This sequence joins TRBV25-1 and TRBJ1-1; 8 nucleotides align to TRBD1. Per germline, CDR1 MGHDK and CDR2 SYGVNS. The CDR3 extends over 14 amino acids. V was clipped by 2 bases and J by 4 bases; unmatched bases: 3.

The rearrangement joins TRBV25-1 to TRBJ2-1; TRBD2 aligns across 10 bases. The CDR3 totals 17 residues. The germline gives CDR1 MGHDK, CDR2 SYGVNS. The ends lost 4 bases at V and 3 bases at J; junction bases unmatched: 9. CDR3 sequence reads: CASSGRQAGGNYNEQFF. In nucleotides, the CDR3 is TGTGCCAGCAGTGGCCGCCAAGCGGGAGGGAACTACAATGAGCAGTTCTTC. Drawing the rest from reference TRBV25-1 and TRBJ2-1, the complete variable domain is EADIYQTPRYLVIGTGKKITLECSQTMGHDKMYWYQQDPGMELHLIHYSYGVNSTEKGDLSSESTVSRIRTEHFPLTLESARPSHTSQYLCASSGRQAGGNYNEQFFGPGTRLTVL.

Concerning this clone itself: The same CDR3 arises from other DNA sequences in this sample as well. This chain connects TRBV20-1 to TRBJ2-3; possibly TRBD2 for D (6 bases). Trimming pared 3 bases from V and 5 bases from J, leaving 6 bases between. The CDR3 runs 11 residues. Per the germline V gene, CDR1 is DFQATT and CDR2 is SNEGSKA (reference sequence). CDR3 protein: CSARGGDTQYF. The CDR3 nucleotides read TGCAGTGCTAGGGGAGGAGATACGCAGTATTTT.

The chain uses TRBV5-1 and TRBJ1-1, with D hard to call. CDR3 size: 13 residues. V gave up 2 bases and J gave up 4 bases, with 9 bases separating them. The V gene's germline CDR1 is SGHRS and CDR2 YFSETQ. CDR3 region: CASSFIQATEAFF. CDR3 DNA sequence: TGCGCCAGCAGCTTCATCCAAGCCACTGAAGCTTTCTTT.

The J gene is TRBJ2-3, the V gene TRBV18, with unresolved D. The CDR3 runs to 15 residues. The ends were cut back, 2 bases at V and 0 bases at J, with 9 bases in the middle. Looked up from germline, CDR1 is KGHSH and CDR2 is LQKENI. The CDR3 protein is CASSPRAQSTDTQYF. CDR3 coding DNA: TGTGCCAGCTCACCAAGGGCACAGAGCACAGATACGCAGTATTTT.

The rearrangement uses TRBV5-1 and TRBJ2-3; 8 nucleotides match TRBD1. V was clipped by 4 bases and J by 3 bases; unmatched bases: 10. This CDR3 has 16 residues. The germline V gene has CDR1 SGHRS and CDR2 YFSETQ. CDR3 sequence (DNA): TGCGCCAGCAGCATATCCACAGGGGGAAGTACAGATACGCAGTATTTT. This encodes CASSISTGGSTDTQYF.

Here the CDR3 reads CASNSRLLGDEQFF. CDR3 DNA: TGTGCCAGCAATAGTAGACTCCTGGGCGATGAGCAGTTCTTC. This chain connects TRBV28 to TRBJ2-1; no clear D gene. The germline gives CDR1 MDHEN, CDR2 SYDVKM. The CDR3 runs 14 residues. The V gene lost 7 bases and the J gene lost 8 bases, with 18 bases spanning the gap.